This passage covers 10 T cell receptor beta chains from one sample sequenced in a study of Ad26.COV2.S vaccination and SARS-CoV-2 variants. TCRdb keeps only in-frame clones here, not all; method: immunoSEQ multiplex PCR. The sample shows over 250,000 clones, 80% to 90% of them seen only once. Indicated treatment: roughly 20 received Ad26.COV2.S at low or high dose, single or two shots; roughly five received placebo; per-sample allocation not given. Samples were taken on day 63 after the first vaccine or placebo injection. Sequencing used peripheral blood, obtained in a trial of Ad26.COV2.S vaccine versus placebo. Receptors were obtained from a person aged 18-60 years who received the Ad26.COV2.S COVID-19 vaccine or a placebo.

In nucleotides, the CDR3 is TGTGCCAGCACCAGAACAAGGGGAACAGGCTCTGGGGCCAACGTCCTGACTTTC. Translation: CASTRTRGTGSGANVLTF. The rearrangement links TRBV2 to TRBJ2-6; possibly TRBD1 for D (5 bases). The V gene's germline CDR1 is SNHLY and CDR2 FYNNEI. This CDR3 has 18 amino acids. With 7 bases removed from V and 0 bases from J, the gap between germline ends came to 19 bases.

This rearrangement joins TRBV3-1 (or the pseudogene TRBV3-2) to TRBJ1-1; 10 bases map to TRBD1. The length of the CDR3 is 14 residues. The V gene end was trimmed by 4 bases and the J gene end by 4 bases; junction bases not matched to a gene: 3. The germline gives CDR1 LGHDT, CDR2 YNNKEL (reference sequence). The CDR3, as DNA: TGTGCCAGCAGCCCCGGACAGGGGGGCACTGAAGCTTTCTTT. Protein sequence: CASSPGQGGTEAFF.

The J gene is TRBJ1-3, the V gene TRBV5-8; unclear D gene. The CDR3 has 15 amino acids. Per the germline V gene, CDR1 is SGHTS and CDR2 is YDEGEE. V shed 3 bases and J shed 0 bases, with 10 bases lying between them. The CDR3 sequence is CASSYDYLSGNTIYF. The CDR3 coding sequence is TGTGCCAGCAGCTATGACTATCTCTCTGGAAACACCATATATTTT.

The rearrangement joins TRBV19 to TRBJ2-5, with a weak D call TRBD2 (5 bases). V gave up 5 bases and J gave up 2 bases, with 21 bases separating them. Germline lookup yields CDR1 LNHDA and CDR2 SQIVND (reference sequence). The CDR3 runs 17 residues. The CDR3 loop is CASSFGWGAVSQETQYF. CDR3 in DNA: TGTGCCAGTAGTTTTGGCTGGGGAGCGGTATCACAAGAGACCCAGTACTTC.

In regard to this clone: Different DNA sequences within this sample yield the same CDR3. The chain joins TRBV7-2 to TRBJ1-1; 8 bases fit TRBD1. V was clipped by 4 bases and J by 1 base; unmatched bases: 2. The germline V gene encodes CDR1 SGHTA and CDR2 FQGNSA. This CDR3 contains 14 residues. In nucleotides, the CDR3 is TGTGCCAGCAGCTCCACAGGGGGGAACACTGAAGCTTTCTTT. Translating gives CASSSTGGNTEAFF.

This sequence joins TRBV6-2 or TRBV6-3 and TRBJ2-1, with unresolved D. The CDR3 is 11 amino acids. V was cut by 4 bases and J by 10 bases, with 8 bases left in between. Germline V lookup: CDR1 MNHEY, CDR2 SVGEGT. Written as DNA, the CDR3 is TGTGCCAGCAGTTTTGACTCCGAGCAGTTCTTC. Translating it yields CASSFDSEQFF.

The chain links TRBV7-9 to TRBJ2-3, with 7 bases matching TRBD2. Germline-derived CDR1 and CDR2 are SEHNR and FQNEAQ (reference sequence). The CDR3 is made up of 15 amino acids. V was clipped by 5 bases and J by 4 bases; unmatched bases: 9. CDR3 in DNA: TGTGCCAGCAGCCTGGGGACTACTGACTCAGATACGCAGTATTTT. Its translation: CASSLGTTDSDTQYF.

V is TRBV4-1 and J is TRBJ1-2; 7 bases are a match to TRBD1. Germline CDR1 is MGHRA and CDR2 is YSYEKL. After removal of 4 bases from V and 4 bases from J, the junction contained 9 bases not matched to a gene. The CDR3 covers 15 residues. In nucleotides, the CDR3 is TGCGCCAGCAGCCGGCCGGGACAGAGGGGCTATGGCTACACCTTC. Protein product: CASSRPGQRGYGYTF.

The rearrangement links TRBV4-1 to TRBJ2-1, with 7 bases fitting TRBD2. Germline-derived CDR1 and CDR2 are MGHRA and YSYEKL. The ends lost 1 base at V and 8 bases at J; junction bases unmatched: 5. The CDR3 has 14 residues. The CDR3, as DNA: TGCGCCAGCAGCCAAGTGGGAGGGAGCTATGAGCAGTTCTTC. This gives the protein CASSQVGGSYEQFF.

The genes are TRBV18 and TRBJ1-3; D gene unclear. This CDR3 has 15 amino acids. From germline, CDR1 is KGHSH and CDR2 LQKENI. The V and J ends lost 3 bases and 0 bases respectively, with 9 bases between them. The CDR3 DNA reads as TGTGCCAGCTCACCCACGCCAGTCTCTGGAAACACCATATATTTT. As protein: CASSPTPVSGNTIYF.